Sequencing of this T cell receptor beta chain was carried out in a study of shared clonotypes between healthy human individuals. Using immunoSEQ multiplex PCR, the repertoire was profiled, and TCRdb retains in-frame clones only, with some absent. The data show about 1.1 million clones, about 84% seen once. The V end was cut by 5 bases, the J end by 1 base, with 12 bases between. The CDR3 is 15 amino acids. CDR1 is MDHEN, CDR2 SYDVKM, per germline. This clonotype was sampled from a man in his late teens or twenties in good health. Some clones in this sample may be carry-over from other donors' samples. The specimen was memory CD4+ T cells from PBMCs. Subset given: CD45RA-negative fraction. The rearrangement joins TRBV28 to TRBJ1-3; D call uncertain. The chain's CDR3 is CASSRPPFSGNTIYF. The CDR3 DNA follows: TGTGCCAGCAGTCGCCCTCCGTTTTCTGGAAACACCATATATTTT.